A selection of T cell receptor beta chains follows, all from one sample in a study of T cell responses to AZD1222 COVID-19 vaccine. Sequencing was performed with immunoSEQ multiplex PCR; in TCRdb, only in-frame clones are kept and a portion is missing. The table includes tens of thousands of clones, about nine tenths detected once. The specimen comprised peripheral blood, sampled 28 days after the second AZD1222 dose. The receptors were gathered from an adult who received the AZD1222 COVID-19 vaccine. The CDR3 runs from the conserved cysteine through the conserved F or W. The order of the fields is clone size, D gene, V gene, J gene, CDR3 protein, CDR3 DNA. A D gene is named only where the DNA matches it firmly. For some rows the clone size is stated as once, few or many, or as a class when expanded; others skip it.

NA	NA	TRBV20-1	TRBJ2-7	CSARIAYEQYF	TGCAGTGCTAGGATCGCCTACGAGCAGTACTTC
NA	NA	TRBV25-1	TRBJ2-6	CASSEFKGGANVLTF	TGTGCCAGCAGTGAATTCAAGGGTGGGGCCAACGTCCTGACTTTC
NA	NA	TRBV19	TRBJ2-7	CASSPTSYEQYF	TGTGCCAGTAGTCCCACCTCCTACGAGCAGTACTTC
NA	NA	TRBV7-2	TRBJ2-5	CASSQSIGRETQYF	TGTGCCAGCAGCCAAAGCATAGGCCGGGAGACCCAGTACTTC
NA	NA	TRBV11-2	TRBJ1-3	CASSSFPLQGVRGNTIYF	TGTGCCAGCAGCTCCTTCCCCTTACAAGGCGTAAGAGGAAACACCATATATTTT
once	NA	TRBV9	TRBJ2-7	CASSRQIYYEQYF	TGTGCCAGCAGCAGACAGATTTATTACGAGCAGTACTTC
NA	NA	TRBV6-4	TRBJ1-6	CASSDSNSRNSPLHF	TGTGCCAGCAGTGACTCCAACAGCAGGAATTCACCCCTCCACTTT
NA	TRBD2	TRBV5-1	TRBJ2-1	CASSSGVAGYNEQFF	TGCGCCAGCAGCTCCGGGGTAGCGGGATACAATGAGCAGTTCTTC
NA	NA	TRBV18	TRBJ2-3	CASSPLTTTDTQYF	TGTGCCAGCTCACCACTCACCACCACAGATACGCAGTATTTT
once	NA	TRBV3-1/TRBV3-2	TRBJ2-5	CASSRGGEETQYF	TGTGCCAGCAGCCGTGGCGGTGAGGAGACCCAGTACTTC
NA	TRBD1	TRBV3-1/TRBV3-2	TRBJ2-2	CASSPPGQGAHTGELFF	TGTGCCAGCAGCCCCCCGGGACAGGGGGCGCACACCGGGGAGCTGTTTTTT
NA	NA	TRBV7-2	TRBJ1-2	CASSFRWGARGYTF	TGTGCCAGCAGCTTCCGATGGGGGGCGCGGGGCTACACCTTC
NA	NA	TRBV6-5	TRBJ2-2	CASSYGTGELFF	TGTGCCAGCAGCTATGGCACCGGGGAGCTGTTTTTT
few	NA	TRBV13	TRBJ1-2	CASSPRVGYTF	TGTGCCAGCAGCCCCAGGGTCGGCTACACCTTC
NA	NA	TRBV3-1/TRBV3-2	TRBJ1-2	CASSQGQGNYGYTF	TGTGCCAGCAGCCAGGGGCAGGGGAACTATGGCTACACCTTC
NA	NA	TRBV7-2	TRBJ2-3	CASSWGLTDTQYF	TGTGCCAGCAGCTGGGGACTGACAGATACGCAGTATTTT
NA	NA	TRBV6-5	TRBJ2-7	CASTESSSYEQYF	TGTGCCAGCACCGAATCCAGCTCCTACGAGCAGTACTTC
NA	TRBD1	TRBV7-9	TRBJ1-1	CASSSGQGETEAFF	TGTGCCAGCAGCTCCGGACAGGGTGAAACTGAAGCTTTCTTT
NA	TRBD1	TRBV7-2	TRBJ1-2	CASSLASGQGANYGYTF	TGTGCCAGCAGCTTAGCGTCGGGACAGGGAGCTAACTATGGCTACACCTTC
NA	TRBD1	TRBV10-3	TRBJ2-7	CAISEGQGSSYEQYF	TGTGCCATCAGTGAGGGACAGGGGAGCTCCTACGAGCAGTACTTC
NA	TRBD1	TRBV2	TRBJ1-4	CASRGQGLEKLFF	TGTGCCAGCAGGGGACAGGGCCTTGAAAAACTGTTTTTT
once	NA	TRBV24-1	TRBJ1-5	CATSDLGNQPQHF	TGTGCCACCAGTGATTTGGGAAATCAGCCCCAGCATTTT
NA	NA	TRBV4-2	TRBJ1-5	CASSQERANQPQHF	TGTGCCAGCAGCCAAGAAAGGGCTAATCAGCCCCAGCATTTT
NA	NA	TRBV28	TRBJ1-4	CASSFGPGNNEKLFF	TGTGCCAGCAGTTTTGGCCCCGGCAATAATGAAAAACTGTTTTTT
NA	NA	TRBV11-3	TRBJ1-6	CASSLGNNSPLHF	TGTGCCAGCAGCTTAGGGAACAATTCACCCCTCCACTTT
NA	NA	TRBV6-5	TRBJ2-7	CASSTGGPYEQYF	TGTGCCAGCTCCACCGGGGGCCCCTACGAGCAGTACTTC
few	TRBD1	TRBV7-3	TRBJ2-7	CASSLSGGREEQYF	TGTGCCAGCAGCTTATCAGGGGGCCGGGAAGAGCAGTACTTC
NA	NA	TRBV7-3	TRBJ2-3	CASSQGFNTQYF	TGTGCCAGCAGCCAAGGGTTCAATACGCAGTATTTT
NA	NA	TRBV6-1	TRBJ1-1	CASSEREGTEAFF	TGTGCCAGCAGTGAAAGGGAGGGCACTGAAGCTTTCTTT
NA	NA	TRBV7-2	TRBJ2-5	CASSAGGGRETQYF	TGTGCCAGCAGCGCTGGGGGGGGGCGAGAGACCCAGTACTTC
NA	NA	TRBV7-2	TRBJ1-1	CASSFPGARTEAFF	TGTGCCAGCAGCTTCCCGGGCGCAAGGACTGAAGCTTTCTTT
NA	TRBD2	TRBV19	TRBJ2-3	CASSIMGRGSTDTQYF	TGTGCCAGTAGTATAATGGGGCGGGGGAGCACAGATACGCAGTATTTT
NA	NA	TRBV5-4	TRBJ2-3	CASSLNSMRSDTQYF	TGTGCCAGCAGCTTGAACTCAATGAGGTCAGATACGCAGTATTTT
few	NA	TRBV6-4	TRBJ2-2	CASSDSADTGELFF	TGTGCCAGCAGTGACTCGGCAGACACCGGGGAGCTGTTTTTT
NA	NA	TRBV28	TRBJ1-5	CASTPGGVMRPQHF	TGTGCCAGCACCCCGGGGGGAGTGATGAGGCCCCAGCATTTT
NA	NA	TRBV20-1	TRBJ2-7	CSASNYRGGHEQYF	TGCAGTGCTAGTAACTACAGGGGGGGTCACGAGCAGTACTTC
NA	NA	TRBV7-9	TRBJ2-7	CASSLDSRSYEQYF	TGTGCCAGCAGCTTAGACAGCAGATCCTACGAGCAGTACTTC
NA	TRBD2	TRBV9	TRBJ2-3	CASSVTTATGLAGGLRDTQYF	TGTGCCAGCAGCGTAACGACGGCAACGGGACTAGCGGGGGGGCTAAGAGATACGCAGTATTTT
NA	NA	TRBV19	TRBJ1-5	CASSIALLSNQPQHF	TGTGCCAGTAGTATTGCCCTCCTAAGCAATCAGCCCCAGCATTTT
NA	NA	TRBV18	TRBJ2-3	CASSLGGTDTQYF	TGTGCCAGCTCACTTGGTGGCACAGATACGCAGTATTTT
NA	NA	TRBV30	TRBJ1-5	CAWSRGGGNQPQHF	TGTGCCTGGAGTCGTGGGGGCGGGAATCAGCCCCAGCATTTT
NA	TRBD1	TRBV19	TRBJ2-7	CASSIADRVSYEQYF	TGTGCCAGTAGTATTGCGGACAGGGTGTCCTACGAGCAGTACTTC
NA	NA	TRBV10-3	TRBJ2-5	CAISRDIQETQYF	TGTGCCATCAGTCGGGACATACAAGAGACCCAGTACTTC
NA	NA	TRBV16	TRBJ1-6	CASSQWPGANSPLHF	TGTGCCAGCAGCCAATGGCCGGGAGCAAATTCACCCCTCCACTTT
NA	NA	TRBV29-1	TRBJ2-7	CSVSHRLSYEQYF	TGCAGCGTTAGTCACAGACTCTCCTACGAGCAGTACTTC
NA	NA	TRBV28	TRBJ1-6	CASSLGGNRSPLHF	TGTGCCAGCAGTTTAGGGGGTAACCGTTCACCCCTCCACTTT
NA	NA	TRBV6-5	TRBJ1-1	CASRSRGGVTEAFF	TGTGCCAGCAGATCTAGGGGGGGGGTCACTGAAGCTTTCTTT
NA	NA	TRBV7-9	TRBJ2-2	CASSLPSGGADTGELFF	TGTGCCAGCAGCTTACCCTCAGGGGGGGCCGACACCGGGGAGCTGTTTTTT
NA	TRBD1	TRBV11-2	TRBJ2-7	CASSWDRGWWEQYF	TGTGCCAGCAGCTGGGACAGGGGCTGGTGGGAGCAGTACTTC
once	NA	TRBV3-1/TRBV3-2	TRBJ1-3	CASSQVPGSSGNTIYF	TGTGCCAGCAGCCAAGTCCCCGGTTCCTCTGGAAACACCATATATTTT
once	NA	TRBV30	TRBJ2-3	CAWKDWDKRTDTQYF	TGTGCCTGGAAAGATTGGGACAAACGCACAGATACGCAGTATTTT
once	NA	TRBV24-1	TRBJ2-5	CATSDLQETQYF	TGTGCCACCAGTGATTTGCAAGAGACCCAGTACTTC
NA	NA	TRBV27	TRBJ1-4	CASSSFPPRVGTNEKLFF	TGTGCCAGCAGTTCCTTCCCCCCCCGTGTGGGTACTAATGAAAAACTGTTTTTT
few	NA	TRBV5-4	TRBJ1-5	CASSSDGGLFSNQPQHF	TGTGCCAGCAGCTCGGATGGGGGCCTCTTTAGCAATCAGCCCCAGCATTTT
NA	NA	TRBV10-1	TRBJ1-6	CASSPGGRCPPLHF	TGCGCCAGCAGCCCGGGGGGCAGGTGCCCACCCCTCCACTTT
NA	TRBD2	TRBV5-1	TRBJ2-1	CASSPLAGGGNEQFF	TGCGCCAGCAGCCCTCTAGCGGGGGGCGGGAATGAGCAGTTCTTC
NA	TRBD1	TRBV10-2	TRBJ1-1	CASSDAGTVNTEAFF	TGCGCCAGCAGTGATGCCGGGACAGTTAACACTGAAGCTTTCTTT
NA	TRBD1	TRBV6-5	TRBJ2-2	CASTDRAANTGELFF	TGTGCCAGCACCGACAGGGCCGCGAACACCGGGGAGCTGTTTTTT
NA	NA	TRBV9	TRBJ1-3	CASSKGGAGVNSGNTIYF	TGTGCCAGCAGCAAAGGAGGGGCAGGGGTAAACTCTGGAAACACCATATATTTT
few	NA	TRBV18	TRBJ1-1	CASSPRTVNLNTEAFF	TGTGCCAGCTCACCACGGACAGTCAACTTAAACACTGAAGCTTTCTTT